Reported below is one TCR beta chain. The CDR3 contains 14 residues. Germline values: CDR1 KGHSH, CDR2 LQKENI. V was pared by 3 bases and J by 6 bases, with 9 bases between. This specimen belongs to a study of blood T cell repertoires in COVID-19. Study summary: From T cells, B-cell-depleted T cells, or PBMCs came the material, which was cDNA or gDNA.

Authors' data handling: Estimation of nucleated cell counts relied on the amplification of reference gene primers. TCRdb's copy holds only in-frame clones and misses some; the assay was immunoSEQ multiplex PCR. The DNA gave D and trimming, while V, J and clone size come from that table. The sample has 35,000 to 50,000 clones, about 86% seen once. Sample: peripheral blood. This chain joins TRBV18 and TRBJ1-6; the D gene is possibly TRBD1 (5 bases). The clonotype was recovered from a man between 65 and 79 years old with acute or convalescent COVID-19. CDR3 region: CASSPTDSNSPLHF. In DNA form, the CDR3 reads TGTGCCAGCTCACCGACAGATTCTAATTCACCCCTCCACTTT.